This T cell receptor beta chain was sequenced for a study of cytomegalovirus exposure and HLA in healthy donors. Study as a whole: Inside one of the first data releases sat 80 million to 95 million unique TCRs taken from HLA-typed donors. Points from the study as a whole: Earlier results showed most TCR beta V segments being productive about 90% or about 30% of the time. The study labeled 164 TCR beta chains cytomegalovirus-associated. A later analysis reportedly identified an Asian-associated ancestry cluster as carrying fewer N-insertions than the 666-donor mean.

As regards this clone: Its antigen remains unidentified.

The CDR3 loop spans 15 amino acids. Germline CDR1 reads MGHRA; CDR2 reads YSYEKL. V was trimmed by 3 bases and J by 5 bases, leaving 16 bases between them. Primers: 60 Vbeta forward and 13 Jbeta reverse. Generated by immunoSEQ multiplex PCR, the TCRdb table keeps only in-frame clones and is missing some. The repertoire includes over 75,000 clones, around 77% of them detected once, and roughly 6.6% sits in the top ten. Sequencing used PBMCs. The chain couples TRBV4-1 to TRBJ2-5, with D possibly matching TRBD2 (6 bases). This TCR was sampled from a man aged 50 or older in good health and CMV-seropositive. The CDR3, as DNA: TGCGCCAGCAGCCACGATCCTGATCGGGGGGAGACCCAGTACTTC. It is translated as CASSHDPDRGETQYF.